This paragraph reports one TCR beta chain. Antigen unknown. Indicated treatment: 15 to 20 received Ad26.COV2.S at low or high dose, single or two shots; 5 received placebo; per-sample allocation not given. Vaccine and placebo recipients were sampled on day 63 after the first injection. Recruitment in Boston yielded a donor of adult age, 18-55 years. Germline V gene lookup returns CDR1 LGHNA and CDR2 YSLEER. The CDR3 covers 15 residues. V lost 4 bases and J lost 1, with 11 bases in between. The assay was immunoSEQ multiplex PCR, and TCRdb's table has in-frame clones only and misses some. Here the sample spans approximately 450,000 clones, around nine tenths being singletons. The record originates from a study of Ad26.COV2.S vaccination and SARS-CoV-2 variants. Findings and limits, study-wide: Similar non-spike TCR breadth was observed in recipients of vaccine and of placebo. Recipients given vaccine exceeded placebo recipients in spike-specific TCR breadth.

Here the sequenced sample was peripheral blood, taken in a trial of Ad26.COV2.S vaccine versus placebo. The sequence came from a person between 18 and 65 years old who received the Ad26.COV2.S COVID-19 vaccine or a placebo. J is TRBJ2-1 and V is TRBV4-3, with D perhaps assigned TRBD1 or TRBD2 (6 bases each). The CDR3 bases are TGCGCCAGCAGCCTCCTAGGGGGGTCCTACAATGAGCAGTTCTTC. Its translation: CASSLLGGSYNEQFF.